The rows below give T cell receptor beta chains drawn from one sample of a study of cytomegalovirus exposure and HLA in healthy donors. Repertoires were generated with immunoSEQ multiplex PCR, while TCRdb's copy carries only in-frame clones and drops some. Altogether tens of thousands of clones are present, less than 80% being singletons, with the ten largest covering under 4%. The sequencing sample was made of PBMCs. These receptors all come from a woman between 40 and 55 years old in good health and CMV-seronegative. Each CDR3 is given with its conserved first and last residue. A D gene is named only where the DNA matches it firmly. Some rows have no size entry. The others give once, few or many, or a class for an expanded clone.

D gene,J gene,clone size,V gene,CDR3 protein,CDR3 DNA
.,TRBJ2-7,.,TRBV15,CATGRSVYEQYF,TGTGCCACCGGCAGGTCCGTCTACGAGCAGTACTTC
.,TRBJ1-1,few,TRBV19,CASVAGVAFF,TGTGCCAGCGTGGCAGGGGTAGCTTTCTTT
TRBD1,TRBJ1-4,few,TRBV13,CASSLGTGNEKLFF,TGTGCCAGCAGCCTCGGGACAGGGAATGAAAAACTGTTTTTT
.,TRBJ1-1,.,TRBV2,CASSDWGTEAFF,TGTGCCAGCAGTGACTGGGGCACAGAAGCTTTCTTT
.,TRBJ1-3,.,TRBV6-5,CASSRQTSSGNTIYF,TGTGCCAGCAGTCGTCAGACTTCCTCTGGAAACACCATATATTTT
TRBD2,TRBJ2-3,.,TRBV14,CASSLTPTGRASTDTQYF,TGTGCCAGCAGCCTCACTCCTACCGGGAGGGCTAGCACAGATACGCAGTATTTT
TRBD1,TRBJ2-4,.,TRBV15,CATSGRQGAAKNIQYF,TGTGCCACCAGCGGAAGACAGGGAGCGGCCAAAAACATTCAGTACTTC
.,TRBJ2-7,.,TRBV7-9,CASSSSRTAESYEQYF,TGTGCCAGCAGCTCTAGTAGGACTGCCGAATCCTACGAGCAGTACTTC
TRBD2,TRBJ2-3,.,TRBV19,CASRGLAGRDTQYF,TGTGCCAGTAGAGGACTAGCGGGAAGAGATACGCAGTATTTT
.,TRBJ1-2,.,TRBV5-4,CASSPGASLRDGYTF,TGTGCCAGCAGCCCAGGGGCTTCCCTTCGGGATGGCTACACCTTC
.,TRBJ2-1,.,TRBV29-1,CSVSRDTNNEQFF,TGCAGCGTTTCCCGGGACACCAACAATGAGCAGTTCTTC
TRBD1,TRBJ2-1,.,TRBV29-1,CSVEVLQGARDEQFF,TGCAGCGTTGAAGTCCTTCAGGGGGCGAGGGATGAGCAGTTCTTC
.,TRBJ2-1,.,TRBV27,CASSKNRDSYNEQFF,TGTGCCAGCAGTAAGAATCGGGACTCCTACAATGAGCAGTTCTTC
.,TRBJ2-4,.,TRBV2,CASRRRGGSKNIQYF,TGTGCCAGCAGACGGAGGGGGGGCAGCAAAAACATTCAGTACTTC